This is a list of T cell receptor beta chains from one sample in a study of T cell responses to AZD1222 COVID-19 vaccine. Generated by immunoSEQ multiplex PCR, the TCRdb table keeps only in-frame clones and is missing some. Found here are about 27,000 clones, 92% of them singletons; the top ten hold 6.5% to 9.5%. The sample here was peripheral blood, taken 28 days after the second AZD1222 dose. The receptors were sampled from an adult who received the AZD1222 COVID-19 vaccine. Each CDR3 is given with its conserved first and last residue. Fields, in order: J gene, V gene, CDR3 protein.

j_gene: TRBJ1-1
v_gene: TRBV5-6
CDR3aa: CASSFQVNTEAFF

j_gene: TRBJ1-2
v_gene: TRBV11-2
CDR3aa: CASSLGGRPGDGYTF

j_gene: TRBJ1-1
v_gene: TRBV27
CDR3aa: CASSPLQRATEAFF

j_gene: TRBJ1-5
v_gene: TRBV19
CDR3aa: CASSTPVGTGNQPQHF

j_gene: TRBJ1-3
v_gene: TRBV5-1
CDR3aa: CASSLVGLNGNTIYF

j_gene: TRBJ1-5
v_gene: TRBV29-1
CDR3aa: CSVGGQGNQPQHF

j_gene: TRBJ2-7
v_gene: TRBV28
CDR3aa: CASSLGGDTYEQYF

j_gene: TRBJ1-5
v_gene: TRBV5-1
CDR3aa: CASSLSGVQPQHF

j_gene: TRBJ1-3
v_gene: TRBV28
CDR3aa: CASGTVFSGNTIYF

j_gene: TRBJ1-4
v_gene: TRBV18
CDR3aa: CASSPRENEKLFF

j_gene: TRBJ2-4
v_gene: TRBV2
CDR3aa: CAGGRDRAKNIQYF

j_gene: TRBJ2-5
v_gene: TRBV5-4
CDR3aa: CASSLAGRDRETQYF

j_gene: TRBJ1-1
v_gene: TRBV7-9
CDR3aa: CASSSGIAGNTEAFF

j_gene: TRBJ2-2
v_gene: TRBV6-4
CDR3aa: CASSDAASENTGELFF

j_gene: TRBJ2-7
v_gene: TRBV7-3
CDR3aa: CASSSGRGYEQYF

j_gene: TRBJ2-5
v_gene: TRBV12-3/TRBV12-4
CDR3aa: CASSLIETQYF

j_gene: TRBJ2-3
v_gene: TRBV5-1
CDR3aa: CASSFRQSSTDTQYF

j_gene: TRBJ2-1
v_gene: TRBV7-2
CDR3aa: CASSPYFGTSGFYNEQFF

j_gene: TRBJ2-2
v_gene: TRBV4-1
CDR3aa: CASSLMTGRSDTGELFF

j_gene: TRBJ1-1
v_gene: TRBV5-4
CDR3aa: CASSLGPGSSTEAFF

j_gene: TRBJ2-7
v_gene: TRBV6-5
CDR3aa: CASSYSNQRFYEQYF

j_gene: TRBJ1-5
v_gene: TRBV7-2
CDR3aa: CASSLATGSNQPQHF

j_gene: TRBJ2-7
v_gene: TRBV27
CDR3aa: CASSGTSGRSIQPEQYF

j_gene: TRBJ2-3
v_gene: TRBV7-2
CDR3aa: CASSGRNPTDTQYF

j_gene: TRBJ2-3
v_gene: TRBV30
CDR3aa: CAWSGGHLSTDTQYF

j_gene: TRBJ1-2
v_gene: TRBV6-4
CDR3aa: CASSAQHGYGYTF

j_gene: TRBJ1-5
v_gene: TRBV19
CDR3aa: CASQGGNSNQPQHF

j_gene: TRBJ2-3
v_gene: TRBV6-1
CDR3aa: CASSEAMTKQYF

j_gene: TRBJ1-4
v_gene: TRBV28
CDR3aa: CASLPPATNEKLFF

j_gene: TRBJ1-1
v_gene: TRBV6-5
CDR3aa: CASMGQMNTEAFF

j_gene: TRBJ2-3
v_gene: TRBV6-2/TRBV6-3
CDR3aa: CASSPSVNTQYF

j_gene: TRBJ2-1
v_gene: TRBV27
CDR3aa: CASSATSGSIYNEQFF

j_gene: TRBJ1-2
v_gene: TRBV6-5
CDR3aa: CASRSRGYYGYTF

j_gene: TRBJ2-1
v_gene: TRBV5-1
CDR3aa: CASSDAQGNEGQFF

j_gene: TRBJ1-1
v_gene: TRBV6-5
CDR3aa: CASSFRTVNTEAFF

j_gene: TRBJ1-5
v_gene: TRBV28
CDR3aa: CASSLNRRGRPNQPQHF

j_gene: TRBJ1-6
v_gene: TRBV19
CDR3aa: CASMRSNSPLHF

j_gene: TRBJ1-1
v_gene: TRBV6-2/TRBV6-3
CDR3aa: CASSYLTLGTEAFF

j_gene: TRBJ1-2
v_gene: TRBV10-3
CDR3aa: CAISESSRDSSNYGYTF

j_gene: TRBJ2-2
v_gene: TRBV4-3
CDR3aa: CASSQERLAGVNGELFF

j_gene: TRBJ1-6
v_gene: TRBV5-4
CDR3aa: CASSLRGLHSPLHF

j_gene: TRBJ1-1
v_gene: TRBV30
CDR3aa: CAWMRREDREAFF

j_gene: TRBJ2-2
v_gene: TRBV24-1
CDR3aa: CATSASGTGSFRTGELFF

j_gene: TRBJ2-7
v_gene: TRBV18
CDR3aa: CASSPSTVGPGNSYEQYF

j_gene: TRBJ1-2
v_gene: TRBV10-3
CDR3aa: CAISESDGLAYGYTF

j_gene: TRBJ2-1
v_gene: TRBV7-2
CDR3aa: CASSLRGAGLSYNEQFF

j_gene: TRBJ1-4
v_gene: TRBV6-6
CDR3aa: CASSLQGVDDEKLFF

j_gene: TRBJ2-7
v_gene: TRBV6-1
CDR3aa: CASQGGGVEQYF

j_gene: TRBJ2-5
v_gene: TRBV7-3
CDR3aa: CASSLWANSRTAQYF

j_gene: TRBJ1-5
v_gene: TRBV4-3
CDR3aa: CASSQNVYSNQPQHF

j_gene: TRBJ1-2
v_gene: TRBV11-3
CDR3aa: CASSLAGSGYGYTF

j_gene: TRBJ1-2
v_gene: TRBV10-2
CDR3aa: CASQQGSGGYTF

j_gene: TRBJ2-3
v_gene: TRBV3-1/TRBV3-2
CDR3aa: CASKIAGGPADTQYF

j_gene: TRBJ2-3
v_gene: TRBV28
CDR3aa: CASSSGTGSTDTQYF